Below are 23 T cell receptor beta chains sequenced from a single sample in a study of shared clonotypes between healthy human individuals. Assay used: immunoSEQ multiplex PCR; TCRdb lists only in-frame clones, some missing. The sample shows 450,000 to 500,000 clones, roughly four fifths of them seen only once. Sequences were obtained from PBMCs. These receptor sequences come from a woman aged 40 to 50 in good health. Some clones in this sample may be carry-over from other donors' samples.

The V and J genes are TRBV29-1 and TRBJ2-5, with a possible D match to TRBD2 (5 bases). Trimming stripped 7 bases from V and 1 base from J, with 10 bases between. The CDR3 loop spans 12 amino acids. Germline V lookup: CDR1 SQVTM, CDR2 ANQGSEA. CDR3 sequence (DNA): TGCAGCGCCCCGGACTTCCAAGAGACCCAGTACTTC. Translation: CSAPDFQETQYF.

Concerning this clone: The same CDR3 can be traced to other DNA sequences in this sample. This sequence joins TRBV7-2 and TRBJ2-7; D is uncertain. CDR3 size: 13 residues. The germline gives CDR1 SGHTA, CDR2 FQGNSA. V was cut by 2 bases and J by 4 bases, with 9 bases left in between. The CDR3 DNA follows: TGTGCCAGCAGCTTACGGGTAGGGTACGAGCAGTACTTC. The encoded protein is CASSLRVGYEQYF.

The genes are TRBV4-3 and TRBJ2-1, with unresolved D. Germline CDR1 is LGHNA and CDR2 is YSLEER. V lost 4 bases to trimming and J lost 8 bases, with 15 bases between them. This CDR3 has 14 residues. CDR3 sequence: CASSPGVVSDEQFF. The CDR3 DNA is TGCGCCAGCAGCCCCGGAGTAGTCTCGGATGAGCAGTTCTTC.

The chain carries TRBV5-8 and TRBJ1-5, with 7 nucleotides matching TRBD1. There are 13 residues in the CDR3. The germline CDR1 and CDR2 sequences are SGHTS and YDEGEE. V lost 2 bases and J lost 5; bases outside the gene matches: 1. CDR3 sequence reads: CASSFDRDQPQHF. CDR3 bases: TGTGCCAGCAGCTTTGACAGGGATCAGCCCCAGCATTTT.

The genes are TRBV4-1 and TRBJ2-1; weak D call: TRBD2 (6 bases). From germline, CDR1 is MGHRA and CDR2 YSYEKL. The V and J ends lost 1 base and 8 bases respectively, with 15 bases between them. The CDR3 covers 15 residues. CDR3 sequence reads: CASSQGPAEGYEQFF. The CDR3 DNA sequence: TGCGCCAGCAGCCAAGGTCCAGCGGAGGGCTATGAGCAGTTCTTC.

This clone was counted only a few times. The chain employs TRBV5-8 and TRBJ2-7; D unclear. The V end lost 0 bases, the J end lost 2 bases, and 18 bases lay between the germline ends. The germline CDR1 and CDR2 sequences are SGHTS and YDEGEE. The CDR3 has 17 residues. CDR3 sequence reads: CASSLVLSADHTYEQYF. CDR3 DNA sequence: TGTGCCAGCAGCTTGGTGCTGTCGGCAGACCATACCTACGAGCAGTACTTC.

The rearrangement joins TRBV21-1 to TRBJ2-7; the table's D call, TRBD2, has no DNA check behind it. TRBV21-1 is an annotated pseudogene. This CDR3 is 19 amino acids long. Written as DNA, the CDR3 is TGTGCCAGCAGCAAAGCCCACAACCTAGCGGGACGGAGCTCCTACGAGCAGTACTTC. Translated: CASSKAHNLAGRSSYEQYF.

This chain uses TRBV4-1 with TRBJ2-7; 7 positions match TRBD1. Germline CDR1 MGHRA, CDR2 YSYEKL. J lost 2 bases, V lost 5 bases, and 15 bases had no gene match. CDR3 length: 17 amino acids. CDR3 in amino acids: CASSELLSGTVPYEQYF. CDR3 nucleotides: TGCGCCAGCAGCGAACTTTTATCCGGGACAGTGCCCTACGAGCAGTACTTC.

The chain recombines TRBV7-3 with TRBJ2-2; D could derive from TRBD1 or TRBD2 (5 bases each). CDR3 length: 17 residues. Looked up from germline, CDR1 is SGHTA and CDR2 is FQGTGA. Trimming removed 0 bases from V and 6 bases from J, with 17 bases in between. CDR3 amino acids: CASSLTGTSEFAGELFF. CDR3 coding DNA: TGTGCCAGCAGCTTAACGGGGACGTCCGAATTCGCCGGGGAGCTGTTTTTT. The complete variable domain, with remaining parts taken from reference TRBV7-3 and TRBJ2-2, reads GAGVSQTPSNKVTEKGKYVELRCDPISGHTALYWYRQSLGQGPEFLIYFQGTGAADDSGLPNDRFFAVRPEGSVSTLKIQRTERGDSAVYLCASSLTGTSEFAGELFFGEGSRLTVL.

The J gene is TRBJ1-5, the V gene TRBV28; D gene uncertain. Between the trimmed V and J ends, which lost 3 bases and 0 bases, there was a span of 9 bases. The CDR3 extends over 15 amino acids. Germline V gene lookup returns CDR1 MDHEN and CDR2 SYDVKM. CDR3 protein: CASSFPDVSNQPQHF. CDR3 in DNA: TGTGCCAGCAGTTTTCCCGACGTTAGCAATCAGCCCCAGCATTTT.

This clone was seen only once. This rearrangement joins TRBV9 to TRBJ2-1; perhaps D is TRBD1 or TRBD2 (5 bases each). V lost 2 bases and J lost 0, with 12 bases in between. The CDR3 spans 16 residues. Germline lookup yields CDR1 SGDLS and CDR2 YYNGEE. CDR3 residues: CASSVVGVSSYNEQFF. In nucleotides, the CDR3 is TGTGCCAGCAGCGTCGTGGGGGTTAGCTCCTACAATGAGCAGTTCTTC.

The genes are TRBV18 and TRBJ1-4; a weak D match, TRBD1 (5 bases). With 5 bases removed from V and 3 bases from J, the gap between germline ends came to 7 bases. Germline V gene lookup returns CDR1 KGHSH and CDR2 LQKENI. The CDR3 is made up of 13 amino acids. CDR3 sequence (DNA): TGTGCCAGCTCAACAGGTTCTAATGAAAAACTGTTTTTT. Translated: CASSTGSNEKLFF.

The genes are TRBV28 and TRBJ1-2; D not certain. The V end was cut by 6 bases, the J end by 2 bases, with 10 bases between. CDR3 size: 13 residues. Germline V gene sequence: CDR1 MDHEN, CDR2 SYDVKM. CDR3 protein: CASRISHNYGYTF. CDR3 nucleotide sequence: TGTGCCAGCAGGATCAGCCACAACTATGGCTACACCTTC.

The V and J genes are TRBV28 and TRBJ1-5; 7 nucleotides agree with TRBD1. Germline CDR1 reads MDHEN; CDR2 reads SYDVKM. The CDR3 is made up of 18 amino acids. The J segment lost 0 bases and the V segment lost 5 bases, leaving 13 bases of the junction unmatched. The CDR3 here is CASSRHRDSHYSNQPQHF. For the CDR3, the DNA is TGTGCCAGCAGTCGTCACCGGGACAGCCATTATAGCAATCAGCCCCAGCATTTT.

The rearrangement joins TRBV6-4 to TRBJ1-5; D is unclear. This CDR3 is built from 13 residues. Per the germline V gene, CDR1 is MRHNA and CDR2 is SNTAGT. Trimming cost V 3 bases and J 7 bases, with 10 bases left between them. In DNA, the CDR3 is TGTGCCAGCAGTGAAGAGGGAAGCCAGCCCCAGCATTTT. Protein sequence: CASSEEGSQPQHF.

The J gene is TRBJ2-7, the V gene TRBV28, with TRBD1 identical over 8 bases. Germline V gives CDR1 MDHEN, CDR2 SYDVKM. This CDR3 comprises 15 residues. The trim removed 6 bases at V and 0 bases at J, leaving 7 bases unmatched. The DNA of the CDR3 is TGTGCCAGCAGCCTCGGGGACAGGAGCTCCTACGAGCAGTACTTC. Translating it yields CASSLGDRSSYEQYF.

The chain uses TRBV11-2 and TRBJ2-2; D may be TRBD2 (6 bases). The CDR3 runs 14 residues. Per germline, CDR1 SGHAT and CDR2 FQNNGV. Trimming pared 5 bases from V and 6 bases from J, leaving 13 bases between. CDR3 in amino acids: CASSPGLMAGELFF. Written as DNA, the CDR3 is TGTGCCAGCAGCCCGGGACTCATGGCCGGGGAGCTGTTTTTT.

This clone was counted only a few times. The chain is built from TRBV29-1 and TRBJ1-2, with a possible D match to TRBD1 (5 bases). The germline V gene encodes CDR1 SQVTM and CDR2 ANQGSEA. V lost 6 bases, J lost 3 bases, and 14 bases lay in between. The CDR3 contains 13 residues. CDR3 in amino acids: CSVGYGTDYGYTF. CDR3 nucleotide sequence: TGCAGCGTCGGGTACGGGACCGACTATGGCTACACCTTC.

This clone was seen a few times. CDR3 in amino acids: CATSRGGGGSRNEQFF. In DNA form, the CDR3 reads TGTGCCACCAGCAGAGGTGGCGGGGGTTCGAGGAATGAGCAGTTCTTC. The chain has TRBV15 and TRBJ2-1; 7 bases fit TRBD2. This CDR3 has 16 amino acids. Unmatched junction bases numbered 10, after V lost 1 base and J lost 7 bases. CDR1 and CDR2 (germline): LNHNV, YYDKDF (reference sequence).

The chain employs TRBV2 and TRBJ1-5, with no clear D. V was trimmed by 4 bases and J by 6 bases, leaving 16 bases between them. CDR1 and CDR2 (germline): SNHLY, FYNNEI. The CDR3 is made up of 15 amino acids. The CDR3 is CASSVRGVVGQPQHF. Here the CDR3 DNA reads TGTGCCAGCAGTGTCCGTGGGGTCGTCGGTCAGCCCCAGCATTTT. Together with reference TRBV2 and TRBJ1-5, the CDR3 gives the full variable domain: EPEVTQTPSHQVTQMGQEVILRCVPISNHLYFYWYRQILGQKVEFLVSFYNNEISEKSEIFDDQFSVERPDGSNFTLKIRSTKLEDSAMYFCASSVRGVVGQPQHFGDGTRLSIL.

The chain combines TRBV2 with TRBJ1-2; D unclear. This CDR3 has 15 amino acids. Germline loops: CDR1 SNHLY, CDR2 FYNNEI. V lost 0 bases and J 5 bases, leaving 13 bases between the germline ends. The CDR3 here is CASSEAPWARYGYTF. The CDR3 nucleotides read TGTGCCAGCAGTGAAGCACCCTGGGCACGATATGGCTACACCTTC.

This clone occurred a few times. The gene calls are TRBV19 and TRBJ2-3; 10 bases are shared with TRBD2. Germline V gene data show CDR1 as LNHDA and CDR2 as SQIVND (reference sequence). This CDR3 spans 16 amino acids. Trimming at V came to 5 bases and at J to 2 bases, leaving 7 bases not matched to a gene. The CDR3 is CASSFRTSGNTDTQYF. DNA for the CDR3: TGTGCCAGTAGTTTTCGGACTAGCGGAAACACAGATACGCAGTATTTT.

V usage is TRBV5-4 and J usage is TRBJ2-2; 8 bases align to TRBD1. CDR3 length: 16 amino acids. Germline V gene data show CDR1 as SGHNT and CDR2 as YYREEE (reference sequence). Unmatched junction bases numbered 10, after V lost 4 bases and J lost 5 bases. CDR3 residues: CASSTTGQGRTGELFF. CDR3 bases: TGTGCCAGCAGCACCACCGGACAGGGCAGAACCGGGGAGCTGTTTTTT.